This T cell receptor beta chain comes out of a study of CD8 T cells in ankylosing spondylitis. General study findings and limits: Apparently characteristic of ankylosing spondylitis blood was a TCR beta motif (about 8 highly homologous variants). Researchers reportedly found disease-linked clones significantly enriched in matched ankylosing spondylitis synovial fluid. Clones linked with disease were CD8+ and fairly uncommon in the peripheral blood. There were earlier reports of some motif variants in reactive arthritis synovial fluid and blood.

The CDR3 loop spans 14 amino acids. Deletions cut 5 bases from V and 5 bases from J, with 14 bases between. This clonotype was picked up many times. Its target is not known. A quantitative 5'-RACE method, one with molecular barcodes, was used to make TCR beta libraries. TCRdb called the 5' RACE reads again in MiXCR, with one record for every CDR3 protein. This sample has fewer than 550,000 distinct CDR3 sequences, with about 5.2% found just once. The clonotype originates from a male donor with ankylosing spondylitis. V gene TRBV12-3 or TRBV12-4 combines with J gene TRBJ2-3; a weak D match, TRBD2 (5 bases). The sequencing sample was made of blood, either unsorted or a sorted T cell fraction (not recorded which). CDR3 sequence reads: CASSPSWAGDTQYF. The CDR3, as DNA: TGTGCCAGCAGTCCATCCTGGGCGGGAGATACGCAGTATTTT.